The rows below give T cell receptor beta chains drawn from one sample of a study of T cells in narcolepsy. The method was immunoSEQ multiplex PCR; TCRdb's version includes in-frame clones alone and lacks a portion of them. The table records around 25,000 clones, about four fifths of them present only once. The sequenced sample consisted of CD45RA- memory CD4+ T cells from PBMCs. These receptors originate from a human donor with narcolepsy. Each CDR3 is given with its conserved first and last residue. A D gene is named only where the DNA matches it firmly. The size entry is marked missing in some rows and otherwise reads once, few, many or a size class.

J	D	V	size	DNA	CDR3
TRBJ2-2	.	TRBV19	.	TGTGCCAGTAGTAAAGTAGACACCCCTCAAACCGGGGAGCTGTTTTTT	CASSKVDTPQTGELFF
TRBJ2-1	.	TRBV11-2	.	TGTGCCAGCAGCTTATATATTACTAGTCTAGATGAGCAGTTCTTC	CASSLYITSLDEQFF
TRBJ1-1	.	TRBV7-2	.	TGTGCCAGCAGCTTACAGGTTAGGAACACTGAAGCTTTCTTT	CASSLQVRNTEAFF
TRBJ1-1	.	TRBV18	.	TGTGCCAGCTCACTGGATTTCGACACTGAAGCTTTCTTT	CASSLDFDTEAFF
TRBJ2-7	TRBD1	TRBV11-2	once	TGTGCCAGCAGTCGGGCAGGGGGATCCTTTTTATACGAGCAGTACTTC	CASSRAGGSFLYEQYF
TRBJ2-4	.	TRBV14	.	TGTGCCAGCAGCCAAGATGAGTGGGGGGCAGCCAAAAACATTCAGTACTTC	CASSQDEWGAAKNIQYF
TRBJ1-1	.	TRBV5-8	.	TGTGCCAGCAGCTTGTTCGGCGCACAATGGAACACTGAAGCTTTCTTT	CASSLFGAQWNTEAFF
TRBJ2-5	.	TRBV5-4	few	TGTGCCAGCAGCTTGGGGCAGAAGGAGACCCAGTACTTC	CASSLGQKETQYF
TRBJ2-3	.	TRBV6-5	.	TGTGCCAGCAGTTACTCGCCAGATACGCAGTATTTT	CASSYSPDTQYF
TRBJ2-7	TRBD1	TRBV6-6	.	TGTGCCAGCAGTTACCCGGGACAGAGAACCTACGAGCAGTACTTC	CASSYPGQRTYEQYF
TRBJ2-2	TRBD2	TRBV28	.	TGTGCGTCGCTAGCGGACCTAAACACCGGGGAGCTGTTTTTT	CASLADLNTGELFF
TRBJ2-6	.	TRBV19	few	TGTGCCAGTAAGATTGACAACTCTGGGGCCAACGTCCTGACTTTC	CASKIDNSGANVLTF
TRBJ1-3	TRBD1	TRBV27	.	TGTGCCAGCAGACCTACAGGGGGTGGAAACACCATATATTTT	CASRPTGGGNTIYF
TRBJ1-1	.	TRBV6-5	.	TGTGCCAGCAGTTACGTAGGGGGCACTGAAGCTTTCTTT	CASSYVGGTEAFF
TRBJ1-2	.	TRBV6-6	.	TGTGCCAGCAGCCCGTCCCCTTCCTATGGCTACACCTTC	CASSPSPSYGYTF
TRBJ2-5	.	TRBV5-4	.	TGTGCCAGCAGCTTGAGACTAGTCGAAGAGACCCAGTACTTC	CASSLRLVEETQYF
TRBJ2-1	TRBD2	TRBV7-2	.	TGTGCCAGCAGCTTGGATAAACTAGCGGGAAGGAATGAGCAGTTCTTC	CASSLDKLAGRNEQFF
TRBJ1-2	TRBD1	TRBV4-3	.	TGCGCCAGCAGCCAAGATACGACAGGGGGCGGCTACACCTTC	CASSQDTTGGGYTF
TRBJ1-1	TRBD1	TRBV12-5	.	TGTGCTAGTGGTTCGCGGACAGGGGGGACCACTGAAGCTTTCTTT	CASGSRTGGTTEAFF
TRBJ1-4	TRBD1	TRBV2	.	TGTGCCAGCAGGCCTCAGACAGGGCGAAATGAAAAACTGTTTTTT	CASRPQTGRNEKLFF
TRBJ2-2	TRBD2	TRBV5-6	.	TGTGCCAGCAGCTTCCCGGGACTAGCAAACACCGGGGAGCTGTTTTTT	CASSFPGLANTGELFF
TRBJ1-5	TRBD1	TRBV30	.	TGTGCCTGGAGTGTACAACAGGGGGCTGGCAATCAGCCCCAGCATTTT	CAWSVQQGAGNQPQHF
TRBJ2-3	TRBD1	TRBV7-3	.	TGTGCCAGCAGCTTCTCCGGGACAGGAGCCGCCCAGGGTACGCAGTATTTT	CASSFSGTGAAQGTQYF
TRBJ2-2	TRBD2	TRBV5-1	.	TGCGCCAGCAGCTTGGATATGACTAGCGGGGGTGCCGGGGAGCTGTTTTTT	CASSLDMTSGGAGELFF
TRBJ2-2	.	TRBV5-4	.	TGTGCCAGCAGCTTGGGGACAGGGAGGGCCGGGGAGCTGTTTTTT	CASSLGTGRAGELFF
TRBJ2-7	.	TRBV6-1	.	TGTGCCAGCAGTGAATACCCCAGACAGCAGTACTTC	CASSEYPRQQYF
TRBJ2-2	.	TRBV5-1	.	TGCGCCAGCAGCCAAATGGGGGATTATAGGCCCGGGGAGCTGTTTTTT	CASSQMGDYRPGELFF
TRBJ1-3	.	TRBV7-4	.	TGTGCCAGCAGCTTCTCCGGAAACACCATATATTTT	CASSFSGNTIYF
TRBJ2-3	.	TRBV6-5	.	TGTGCCAGCAGTTACTCGAGCGTTAGCACAGATACGCAGTATTTT	CASSYSSVSTDTQYF
TRBJ1-1	TRBD1	TRBV19	once	TGTGCCAGTAGACACAGGGGCCGGACTGAAGCTTTCTTT	CASRHRGRTEAFF
TRBJ1-1	.	TRBV18	.	TGTGCCAGCTCACCACGGACCAGCGTGAACACTGAAGCTTTCTTT	CASSPRTSVNTEAFF
TRBJ1-1	.	TRBV21-1	.	TGTGCCAGCAAATTGAGCACTGAAGCTTTCTTT	CASKLSTEAFF
TRBJ2-3	.	TRBV4-3	.	TGCGCCAGCAGCCAGGATTCCCGGGCGGGTGACGATACGCAGTATTTT	CASSQDSRAGDDTQYF
TRBJ1-1	.	TRBV7-9	.	TGTGCCAGCAGCACCAGGGCCCCATGGGGTGAAGCTTTCTTT	CASSTRAPWGEAFF
TRBJ2-7	.	TRBV5-1	.	TGCGCCAGCAGCTTGGATGCCAACTACGAGCAGTACTTC	CASSLDANYEQYF
TRBJ2-7	.	TRBV20-1	.	TGCAGTGCAACGAAAACCCCCGAGCAGTACTTC	CSATKTPEQYF
TRBJ2-3	.	TRBV28	few	TGTGCCAGCAGTGTTGGACAGCCCACAGATACGCAGTATTTT	CASSVGQPTDTQYF
TRBJ2-6	TRBD2	TRBV18	.	TGTGCCAGCTCACCAGGGAGGGTACTGACTGGGGCCAACGTCCTGACTTTC	CASSPGRVLTGANVLTF
TRBJ2-3	TRBD2	TRBV29-1	.	TGCAGCGTGGTGACTAGCGGGGGAACAGATACGCAGTATTTT	CSVVTSGGTDTQYF
TRBJ2-2	.	TRBV11-3	.	TGTGCCAGCAGCCGGGATGGCGGACTTCCGACCGGGGAGCTGTTTTTT	CASSRDGGLPTGELFF
TRBJ2-3	.	TRBV11-3	.	TGTGCCAGCAGCTTTGGGGGGAAGTCTACGCAGTATTTT	CASSFGGKSTQYF
TRBJ1-2	.	TRBV30	.	TGTGCCTGGAGGAGGGGAGGCTACACCTTC	CAWRRGGYTF
TRBJ1-4	TRBD1	TRBV6-5	.	TGTGCCAGCAGTTTCCAACAGGGGACTAATGAAAAACTGTTTTTT	CASSFQQGTNEKLFF
TRBJ2-5	.	TRBV19	.	TGTGCCAGTAGTTTGGGACAAAAAGAGACCCAGTACTTC	CASSLGQKETQYF
TRBJ2-7	TRBD1	TRBV6-1	.	TGTGCCAGCAAGACAGGGAACTACGAGCAGTACTTC	CASKTGNYEQYF
TRBJ1-2	.	TRBV6-4	.	TGTGCCAGCAGTGAGGGGTGGGGAAACTATGGCTACACCTTC	CASSEGWGNYGYTF
TRBJ2-2	TRBD2	TRBV7-3	.	TGTGCCAGCAGCATCGGGACTAGCGGGATCGGGGAGCTGTTTTTT	CASSIGTSGIGELFF
TRBJ2-5	.	TRBV5-4	.	TGTGCCAGCAGCCCGGCAGGAGGGGGGGGAGGTGAGACCCAGTACTTC	CASSPAGGGGGETQYF
TRBJ1-3	.	TRBV7-9	.	TGTGCCAGCAGCCCCCCCTTTCGCTCTGGAAACACCATATATTTT	CASSPPFRSGNTIYF
TRBJ1-2	TRBD1	TRBV6-1	.	TGTGCCAGCAGCAACAGGGGTGTAGGCTACACCTTC	CASSNRGVGYTF
TRBJ2-3	.	TRBV4-1	few	TGCGCCAGCAGCCACCAGAGTGGGTCCGGAGTAGGTCGCACAGATACGCAGTATTTT	CASSHQSGSGVGRTDTQYF
TRBJ1-6	.	TRBV5-1	.	TGCGCCAGCAGCTTGGTGGCAGCTCGCTTTAATTCACCCCTCCACTTT	CASSLVAARFNSPLHF
TRBJ1-2	.	TRBV6-1	.	TGTGCCAGCAGTTATAACCTCGGGGGCTACACCTTC	CASSYNLGGYTF
TRBJ2-3	TRBD1	TRBV10-1	.	TGCGCCAGCAGTGGGAAACAGGGGACAGATACGCAGTATTTT	CASSGKQGTDTQYF
TRBJ2-7	.	TRBV10-3	.	TGTGCCATCAGTGAGTCGGGGACCCGGGCCTACGAGCAGTACTTC	CAISESGTRAYEQYF
TRBJ2-5	.	TRBV6-1	.	TGTGCCAGCAGTAATGACTGGGGATGGGAGACCCAGTACTTC	CASSNDWGWETQYF
TRBJ1-1	.	TRBV9	.	TGTGCCAGCAGCGCAGAGATAATCCCGGGGACTGAAGCTTTCTTT	CASSAEIIPGTEAFF
TRBJ1-2	.	TRBV16	.	TGTGCCAGCAGCCAATCCCACCGGGCCTTAGAGGGCTACACCTTC	CASSQSHRALEGYTF
TRBJ2-1	.	TRBV7-2	.	TGTGCCAGCAGCTTGTTAAGTTTCGGCAGCAATGAGCAGTTCTTC	CASSLLSFGSNEQFF
TRBJ2-7	.	TRBV5-6	.	TGTGCCAGCAGCTTGCTTGGCAGGCTAGGGTCCTACGAGCAGTACTTC	CASSLLGRLGSYEQYF